This TCR beta chain emerged from a study of OX40 agonist ivuxolimab in advanced cancers. Blood sampling was done at baseline, cycle 4 day 1, and cycle 7 day 1. The repertoire was sequenced with immunoSEQ multiplex PCR; TCRdb's copy has only in-frame clones and lacks some. The table lists 20,000 or so clones, around three quarters of them singletons, with around 33% in the top ten. The CDR3 runs 14 residues. V was pared by 4 bases and J by 4 bases, with 6 bases of the junction left unmatched. Germline V gene data show CDR1 as GTSNPN and CDR2 as SVGIG (reference sequence). Findings and limits, study-wide: Clonal expansion was seen in CD4+ and CD8+ blood T cells by week 6 at 0.1 to 3.0 mg/kg.

As for this clone: What it binds is not known.

J is TRBJ1-2 and V is TRBV30; 10 bases match TRBD1. The specimen comprised CD4+ or CD8+ T cells sorted from blood, sampled in a trial of the OX40 agonist ivuxolimab. The TCR comes from an adult with an advanced solid tumor such as melanoma, head and neck, liver or kidney cancer. The CDR3 region has the DNA TGTGCCTGGACCCCGGGACAGGGGTCCTATGGCTACACCTTC. Amino acid sequence: CAWTPGQGSYGYTF.